The clone carrying this T cell receptor (beta chain) was recorded once. Since a much larger clone is just one base distant, this may be a read error. The data were obtained in a study of Graves' ophthalmopathy and Graves' hyperthyroidism. V was pared by 3 bases and J by 2 bases, with 11 bases between. This CDR3 is 14 amino acids long. CDR1 and CDR2 from the germline V gene are SEHNR and FQNEAQ (reference sequence). CDR3 regions of TCR beta were amplified from RNA transcripts. Second-round multiplex PCR came after first-round RT-PCR with HTBI primers. MiXCR, applied by TCRdb to the multiplex PCR reads, yields one record per CDR3 protein. This table holds some 750,000 distinct CDR3 sequences, 40% found once. None of the included patients had other autoimmune diseases, uncontrolled infections, pregnancy or lactation, as these led to exclusion.

Sequenced sample: peripheral blood. The chain couples TRBV7-9 to TRBJ2-7, with D uncertain. The TCR comes from an adult man with Graves' ophthalmopathy. The CDR3 coding sequence is TGTGCCAGCAGCTTCGTGTTAAACCCCTACGAGCAGTACTTC. It encodes CASSFVLNPYEQYF. The whole variable domain, remainder taken from reference TRBV7-9 and TRBJ2-7, is DTGVSQNPRHKITKRGQNVTFRCDPISEHNRLYWYRQTLGQGPEFLTYFQNEAQLEKSRLLSDRFSAERPKGSFSTLEIQRTEQGDSAMYLCASSFVLNPYEQYFGPGTRLTVT.